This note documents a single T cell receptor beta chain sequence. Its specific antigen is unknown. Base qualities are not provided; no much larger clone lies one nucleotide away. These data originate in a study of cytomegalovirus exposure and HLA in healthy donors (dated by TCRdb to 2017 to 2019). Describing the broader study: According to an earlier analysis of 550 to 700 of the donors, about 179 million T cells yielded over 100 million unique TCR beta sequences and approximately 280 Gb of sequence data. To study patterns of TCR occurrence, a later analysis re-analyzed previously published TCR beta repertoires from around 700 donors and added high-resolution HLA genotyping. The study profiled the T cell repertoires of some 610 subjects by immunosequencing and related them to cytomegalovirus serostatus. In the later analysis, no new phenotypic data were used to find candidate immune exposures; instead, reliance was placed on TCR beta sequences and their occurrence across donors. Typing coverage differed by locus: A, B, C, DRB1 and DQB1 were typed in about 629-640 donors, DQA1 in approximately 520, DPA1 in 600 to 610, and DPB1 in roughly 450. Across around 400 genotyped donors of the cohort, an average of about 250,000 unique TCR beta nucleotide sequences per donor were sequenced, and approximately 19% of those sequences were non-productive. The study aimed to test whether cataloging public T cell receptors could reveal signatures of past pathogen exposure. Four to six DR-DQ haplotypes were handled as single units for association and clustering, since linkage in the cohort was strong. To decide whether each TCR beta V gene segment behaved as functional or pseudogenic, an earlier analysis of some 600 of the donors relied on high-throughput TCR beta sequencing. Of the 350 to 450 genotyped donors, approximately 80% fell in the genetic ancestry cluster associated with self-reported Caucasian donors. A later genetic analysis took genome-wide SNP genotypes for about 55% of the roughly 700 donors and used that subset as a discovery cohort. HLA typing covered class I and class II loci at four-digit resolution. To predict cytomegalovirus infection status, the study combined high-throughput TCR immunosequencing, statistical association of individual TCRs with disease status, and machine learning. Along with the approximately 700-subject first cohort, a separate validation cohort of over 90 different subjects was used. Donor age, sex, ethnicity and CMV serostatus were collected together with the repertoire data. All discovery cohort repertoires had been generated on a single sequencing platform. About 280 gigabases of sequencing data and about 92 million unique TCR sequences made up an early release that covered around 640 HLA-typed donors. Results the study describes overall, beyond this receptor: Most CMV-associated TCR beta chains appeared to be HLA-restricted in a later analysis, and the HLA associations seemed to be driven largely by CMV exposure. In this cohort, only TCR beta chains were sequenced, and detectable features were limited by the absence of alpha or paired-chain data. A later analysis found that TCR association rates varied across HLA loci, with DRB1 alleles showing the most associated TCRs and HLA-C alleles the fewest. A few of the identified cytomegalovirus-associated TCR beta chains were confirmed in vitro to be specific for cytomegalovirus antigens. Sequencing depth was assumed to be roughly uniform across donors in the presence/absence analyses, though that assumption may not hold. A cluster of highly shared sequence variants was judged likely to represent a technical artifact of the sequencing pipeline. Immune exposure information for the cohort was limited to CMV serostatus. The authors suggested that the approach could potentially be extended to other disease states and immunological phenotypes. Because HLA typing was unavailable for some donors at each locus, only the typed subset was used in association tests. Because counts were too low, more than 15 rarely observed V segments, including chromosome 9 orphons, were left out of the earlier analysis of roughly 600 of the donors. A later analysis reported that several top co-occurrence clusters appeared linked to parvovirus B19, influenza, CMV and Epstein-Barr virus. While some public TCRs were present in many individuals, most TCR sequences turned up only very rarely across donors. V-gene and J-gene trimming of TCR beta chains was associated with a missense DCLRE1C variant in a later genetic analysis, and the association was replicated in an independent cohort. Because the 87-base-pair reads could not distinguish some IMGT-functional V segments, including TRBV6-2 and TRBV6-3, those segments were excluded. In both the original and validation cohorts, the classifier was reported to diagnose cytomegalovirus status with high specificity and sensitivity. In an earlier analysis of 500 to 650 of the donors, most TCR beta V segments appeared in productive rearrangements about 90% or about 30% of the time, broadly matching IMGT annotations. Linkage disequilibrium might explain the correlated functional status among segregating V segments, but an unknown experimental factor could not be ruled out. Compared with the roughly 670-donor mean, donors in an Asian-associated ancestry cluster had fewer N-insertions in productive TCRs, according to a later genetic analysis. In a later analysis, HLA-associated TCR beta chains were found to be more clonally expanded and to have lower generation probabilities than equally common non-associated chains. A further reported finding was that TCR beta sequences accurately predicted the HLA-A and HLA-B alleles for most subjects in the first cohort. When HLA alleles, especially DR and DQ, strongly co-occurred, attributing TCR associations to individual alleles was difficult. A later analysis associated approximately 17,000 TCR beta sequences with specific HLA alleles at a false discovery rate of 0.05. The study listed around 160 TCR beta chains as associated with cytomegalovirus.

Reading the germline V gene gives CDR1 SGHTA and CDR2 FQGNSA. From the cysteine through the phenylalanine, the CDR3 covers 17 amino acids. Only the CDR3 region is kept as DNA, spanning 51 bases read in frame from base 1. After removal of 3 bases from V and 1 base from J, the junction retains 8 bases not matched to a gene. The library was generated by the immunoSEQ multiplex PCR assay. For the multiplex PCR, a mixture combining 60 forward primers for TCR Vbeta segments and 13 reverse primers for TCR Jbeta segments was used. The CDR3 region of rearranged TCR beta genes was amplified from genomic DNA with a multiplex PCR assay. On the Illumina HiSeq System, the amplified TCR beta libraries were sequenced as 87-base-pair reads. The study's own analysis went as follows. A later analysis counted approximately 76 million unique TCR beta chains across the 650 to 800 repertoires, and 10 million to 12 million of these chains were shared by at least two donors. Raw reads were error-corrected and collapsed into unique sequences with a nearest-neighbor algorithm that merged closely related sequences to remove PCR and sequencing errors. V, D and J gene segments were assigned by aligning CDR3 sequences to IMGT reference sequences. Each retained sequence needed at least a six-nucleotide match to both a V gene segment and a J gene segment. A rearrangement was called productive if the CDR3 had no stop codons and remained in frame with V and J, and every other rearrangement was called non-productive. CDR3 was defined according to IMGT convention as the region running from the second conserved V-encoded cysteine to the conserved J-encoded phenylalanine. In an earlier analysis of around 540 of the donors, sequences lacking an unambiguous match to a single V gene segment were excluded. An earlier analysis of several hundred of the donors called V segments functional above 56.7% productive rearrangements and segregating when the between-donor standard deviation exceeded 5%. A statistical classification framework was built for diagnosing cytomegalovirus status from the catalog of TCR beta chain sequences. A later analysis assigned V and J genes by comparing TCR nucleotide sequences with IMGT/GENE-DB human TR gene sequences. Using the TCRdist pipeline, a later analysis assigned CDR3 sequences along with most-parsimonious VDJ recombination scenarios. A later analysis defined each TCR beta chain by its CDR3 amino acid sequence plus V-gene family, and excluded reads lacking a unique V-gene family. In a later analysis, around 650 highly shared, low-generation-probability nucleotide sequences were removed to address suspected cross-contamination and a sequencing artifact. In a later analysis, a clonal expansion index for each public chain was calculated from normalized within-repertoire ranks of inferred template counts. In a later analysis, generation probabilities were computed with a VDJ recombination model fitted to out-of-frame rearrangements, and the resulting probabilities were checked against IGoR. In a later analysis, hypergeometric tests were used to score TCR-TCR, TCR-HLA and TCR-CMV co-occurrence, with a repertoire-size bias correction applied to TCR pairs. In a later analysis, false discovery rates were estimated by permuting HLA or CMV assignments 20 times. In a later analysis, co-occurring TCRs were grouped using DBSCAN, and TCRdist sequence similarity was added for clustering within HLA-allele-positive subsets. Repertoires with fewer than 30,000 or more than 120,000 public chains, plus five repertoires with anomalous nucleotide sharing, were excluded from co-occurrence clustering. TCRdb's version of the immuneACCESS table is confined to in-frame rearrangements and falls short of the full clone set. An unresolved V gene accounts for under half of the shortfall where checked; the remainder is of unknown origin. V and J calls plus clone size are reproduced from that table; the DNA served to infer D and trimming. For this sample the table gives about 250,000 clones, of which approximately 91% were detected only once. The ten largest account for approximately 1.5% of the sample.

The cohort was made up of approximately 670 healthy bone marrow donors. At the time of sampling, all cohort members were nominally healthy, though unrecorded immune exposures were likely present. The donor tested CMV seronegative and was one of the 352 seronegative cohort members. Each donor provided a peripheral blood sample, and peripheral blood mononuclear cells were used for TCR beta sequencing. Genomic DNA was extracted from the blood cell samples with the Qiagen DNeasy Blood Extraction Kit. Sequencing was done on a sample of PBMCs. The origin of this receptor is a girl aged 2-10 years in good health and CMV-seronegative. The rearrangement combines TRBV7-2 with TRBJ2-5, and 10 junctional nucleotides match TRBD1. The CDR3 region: CASSFGDRGIFQETQYF. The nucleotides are TGTGCCAGCAGCTTTGGGGACAGGGGAATATTCCAAGAGACCCAGTACTTC.